Below, 2 T cell receptor beta chains from the same sample are listed, as sequenced in a study of T cell repertoires in cytomegalovirus infection. Each CDR3 protein is one row after TCRdb ran MiXCR on the reads. The sample holds over 250,000 distinct CDR3 sequences, more than 20% seen once. Source material: PBMCs. The source of these receptors is a human donor in good health (CMV status not recorded). Some clones in this sample may be carry-over from other donors' samples.

This clonotype came up many times. The chain recombines TRBV7-2 with TRBJ1-4; 7 positions agree with TRBD1. V lost 7 bases, J lost 8 bases, and 10 bases stayed unmatched. The CDR3 extends over 14 amino acids. The germline V gene has CDR1 SGHTA and CDR2 FQGNSA. The DNA for the CDR3 is TGTGCCAGCACCTGGCAGGGGGGCATCGAAAAACTGTTTTTT. Translating gives CASTWQGGIEKLFF.

J is TRBJ2-7 and V is TRBV20-1; D perhaps matches TRBD2 (5 bases). Trimming removed 7 bases at V and 2 bases at J, with 18 bases between. This CDR3 has 14 amino acids. CDR1 and CDR2 (germline): DFQATT, SNEGSKA (reference sequence). This CDR3 reads CSVLPGLEAYEQYF. In nucleotides, the CDR3 is TGCAGTGTCCTACCGGGATTAGAGGCCTACGAGCAGTACTTC.